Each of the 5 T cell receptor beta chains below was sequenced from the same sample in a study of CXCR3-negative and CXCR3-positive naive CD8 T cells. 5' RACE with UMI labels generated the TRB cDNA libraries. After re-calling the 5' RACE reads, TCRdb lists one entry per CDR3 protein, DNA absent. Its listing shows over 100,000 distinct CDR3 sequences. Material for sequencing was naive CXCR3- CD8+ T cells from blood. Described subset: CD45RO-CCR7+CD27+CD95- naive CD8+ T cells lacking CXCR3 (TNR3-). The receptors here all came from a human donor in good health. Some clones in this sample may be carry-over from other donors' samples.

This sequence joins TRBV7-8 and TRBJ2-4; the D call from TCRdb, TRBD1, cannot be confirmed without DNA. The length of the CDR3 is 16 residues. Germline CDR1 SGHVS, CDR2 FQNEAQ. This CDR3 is CASTPLGDIAKNIQYF.

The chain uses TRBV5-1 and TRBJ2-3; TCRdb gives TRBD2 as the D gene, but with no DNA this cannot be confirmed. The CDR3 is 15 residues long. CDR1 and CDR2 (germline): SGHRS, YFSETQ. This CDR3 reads CASSLELGETDTQYF. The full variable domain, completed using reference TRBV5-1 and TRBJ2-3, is KAGVTQTPRYLIKTRGQQVTLSCSPISGHRSVSWYQQTPGQGLQFLFEYFSETQRNKGNFPGRFSGRQFSNSRSEMNVSTLELGDSALYLCASSLELGETDTQYFGPGTRLTVL.

The CDR3 loop is CASSLEFGLAGEYEQYF. The chain combines TRBV11-2 with TRBJ2-7; TCRdb indicates TRBD2, and absent DNA this call remains unverified. Germline lookup yields CDR1 SGHAT and CDR2 FQNNGV. This CDR3 has 17 amino acids.

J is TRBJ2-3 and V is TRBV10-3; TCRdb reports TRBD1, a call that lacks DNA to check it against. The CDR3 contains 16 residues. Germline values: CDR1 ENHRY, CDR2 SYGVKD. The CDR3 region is CAISESGQDTSDTQYF.

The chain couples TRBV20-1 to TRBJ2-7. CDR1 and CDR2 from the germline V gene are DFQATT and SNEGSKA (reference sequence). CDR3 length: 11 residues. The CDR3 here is CSARYSHEQYF.